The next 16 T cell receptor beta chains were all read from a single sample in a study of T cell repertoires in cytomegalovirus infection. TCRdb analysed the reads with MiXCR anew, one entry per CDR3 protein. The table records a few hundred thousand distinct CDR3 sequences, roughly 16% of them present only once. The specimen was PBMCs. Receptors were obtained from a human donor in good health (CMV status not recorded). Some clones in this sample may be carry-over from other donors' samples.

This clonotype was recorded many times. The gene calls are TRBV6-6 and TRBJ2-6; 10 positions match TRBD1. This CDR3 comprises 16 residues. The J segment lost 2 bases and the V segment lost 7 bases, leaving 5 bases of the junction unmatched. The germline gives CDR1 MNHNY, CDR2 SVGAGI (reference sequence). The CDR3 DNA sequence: TGTGCCAGCATTACCGGGACAGGGGCTGGGGCCAACGTCCTGACTTTC. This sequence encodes CASITGTGAGANVLTF.

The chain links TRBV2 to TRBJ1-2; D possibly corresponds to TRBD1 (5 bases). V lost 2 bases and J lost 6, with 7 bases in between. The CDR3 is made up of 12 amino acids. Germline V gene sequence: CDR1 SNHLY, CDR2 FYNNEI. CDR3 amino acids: CASSEQGNGYTF. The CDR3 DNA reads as TGTGCCAGCAGTGAACAGGGAAATGGCTACACCTTC.

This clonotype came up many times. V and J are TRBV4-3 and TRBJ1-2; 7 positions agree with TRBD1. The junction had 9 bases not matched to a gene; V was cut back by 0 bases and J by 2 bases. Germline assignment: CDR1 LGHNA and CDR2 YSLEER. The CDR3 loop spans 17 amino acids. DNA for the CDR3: TGCGCCAGCAGCCAAGAGGTGGCCGGGACAGCCAACTATGGCTACACCTTC. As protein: CASSQEVAGTANYGYTF.

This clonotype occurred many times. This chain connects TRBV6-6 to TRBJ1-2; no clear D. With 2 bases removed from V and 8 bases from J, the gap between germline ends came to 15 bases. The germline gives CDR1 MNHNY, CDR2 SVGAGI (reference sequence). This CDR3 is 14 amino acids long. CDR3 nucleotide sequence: TGTGCCAGCAGTTACGAGGGCCAGTCGTACGGCTACACCTTC. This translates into CASSYEGQSYGYTF.

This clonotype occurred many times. CDR3 DNA sequence: TGTGCCAGCAGCTTAGTTGGCTCGAACACCGGGGAGCTGTTTTTT. Translating it yields CASSLVGSNTGELFF. The chain links TRBV7-2 to TRBJ2-2; D call uncertain. CDR1 SGHTA and CDR2 FQGNSA come from the germline V gene. The V end was cut by 1 base, the J end by 0 bases, with 6 bases between. This CDR3 has 15 amino acids.

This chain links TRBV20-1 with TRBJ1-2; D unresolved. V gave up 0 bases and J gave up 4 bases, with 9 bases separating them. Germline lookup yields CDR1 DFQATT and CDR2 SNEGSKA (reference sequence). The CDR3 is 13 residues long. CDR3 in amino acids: CSAREGGLYGYTF. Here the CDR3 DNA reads TGCAGTGCTAGAGAAGGCGGGCTCTATGGCTACACCTTC.

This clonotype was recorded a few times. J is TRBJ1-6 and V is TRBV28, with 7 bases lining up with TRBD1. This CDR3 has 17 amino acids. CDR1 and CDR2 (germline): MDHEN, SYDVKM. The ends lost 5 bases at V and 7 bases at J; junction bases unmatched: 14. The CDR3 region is CASSPRQGRIGNSPLHF. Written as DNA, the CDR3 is TGTGCCAGCAGTCCCCGACAGGGTCGGATCGGGAATTCACCCCTCCACTTT. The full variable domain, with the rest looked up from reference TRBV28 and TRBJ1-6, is DVKVTQSSRYLVKRTGEKVFLECVQDMDHENMFWYRQDPGLGLRLIYFSYDVKMKEKGDIPEGYSVSREKKERFSLILESASTNQTSMYLCASSPRQGRIGNSPLHFGNGTRLTVT.

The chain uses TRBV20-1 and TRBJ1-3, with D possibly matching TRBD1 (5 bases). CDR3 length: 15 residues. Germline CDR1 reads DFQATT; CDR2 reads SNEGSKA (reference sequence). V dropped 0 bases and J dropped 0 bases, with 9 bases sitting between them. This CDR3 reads CSARDWGDSGNTIYF. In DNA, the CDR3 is TGCAGTGCTAGAGATTGGGGGGACTCTGGAAACACCATATATTTT.

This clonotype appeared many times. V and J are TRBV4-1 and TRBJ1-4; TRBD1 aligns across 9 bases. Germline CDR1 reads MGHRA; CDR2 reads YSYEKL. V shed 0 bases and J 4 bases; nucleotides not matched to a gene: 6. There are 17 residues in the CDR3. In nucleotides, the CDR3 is TGCGCCAGCAGCCAAGATGGGACAGGGATGCTTAATGAAAAACTGTTTTTT. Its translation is CASSQDGTGMLNEKLFF.

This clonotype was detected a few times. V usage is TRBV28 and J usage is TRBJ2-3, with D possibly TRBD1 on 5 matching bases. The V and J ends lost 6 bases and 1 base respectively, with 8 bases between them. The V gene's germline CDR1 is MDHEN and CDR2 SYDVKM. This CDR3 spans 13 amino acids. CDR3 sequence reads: CASRETGTDTQYF. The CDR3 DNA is TGTGCCAGCAGGGAGACAGGCACAGATACGCAGTATTTT.

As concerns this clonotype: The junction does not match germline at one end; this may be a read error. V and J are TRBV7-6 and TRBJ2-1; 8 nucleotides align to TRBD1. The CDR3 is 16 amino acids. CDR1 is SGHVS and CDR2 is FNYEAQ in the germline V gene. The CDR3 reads CASSLEWTGIHNEQFF. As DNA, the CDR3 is TGTGCTAGCAGCTTAGAGTGGACAGGGATCCACAATGAGCAGTTCTTC. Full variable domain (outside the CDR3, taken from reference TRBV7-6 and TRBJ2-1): GAGVSQSPRYKVTKRGQDVALRCDPISGHVSLYWYRQALGQGPEFLTYFNYEAQQDKSGLPNDRFSAERPEGSISTLTIQRTEQRDSAMYRCASSLEWTGIHNEQFFGPGTRLTVL.

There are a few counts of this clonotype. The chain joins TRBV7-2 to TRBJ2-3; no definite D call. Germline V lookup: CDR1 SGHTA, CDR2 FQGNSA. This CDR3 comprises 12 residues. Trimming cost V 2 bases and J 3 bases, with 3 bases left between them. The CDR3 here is CASSLMTDTQYF. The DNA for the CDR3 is TGTGCCAGCAGCTTAATGACAGATACGCAGTATTTT.

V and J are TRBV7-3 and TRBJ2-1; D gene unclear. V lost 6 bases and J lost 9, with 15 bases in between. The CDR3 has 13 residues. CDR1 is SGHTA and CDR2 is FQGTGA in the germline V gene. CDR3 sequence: CASSPLANSEQFF. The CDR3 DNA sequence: TGTGCCAGCAGTCCCCTGGCGAATAGTGAGCAGTTCTTC.

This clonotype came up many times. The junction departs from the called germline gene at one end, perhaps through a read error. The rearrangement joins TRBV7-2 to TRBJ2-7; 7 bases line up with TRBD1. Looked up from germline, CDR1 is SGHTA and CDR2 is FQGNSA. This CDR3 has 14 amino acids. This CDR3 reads CASSTRQGSNEQYF. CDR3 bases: TGTGCCAGCAGCACCCGACAGGGCTCCAACGAGCAGTACTTC.

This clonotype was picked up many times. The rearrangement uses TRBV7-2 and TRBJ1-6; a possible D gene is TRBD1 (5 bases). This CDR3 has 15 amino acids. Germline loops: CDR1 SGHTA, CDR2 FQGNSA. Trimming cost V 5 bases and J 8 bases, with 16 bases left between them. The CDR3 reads CASSPPLGVDSPLHF. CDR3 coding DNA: TGTGCCAGCAGCCCGCCCCTGGGGGTTGATTCACCCCTCCACTTT.

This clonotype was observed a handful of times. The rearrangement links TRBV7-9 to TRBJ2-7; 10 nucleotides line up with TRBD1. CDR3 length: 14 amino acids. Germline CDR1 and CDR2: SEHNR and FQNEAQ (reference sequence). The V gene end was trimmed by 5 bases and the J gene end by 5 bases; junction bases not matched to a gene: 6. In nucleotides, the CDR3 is TGTGCCAGCAGCCGAATCGGACAGGGGGACGAGCAGTACTTC. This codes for CASSRIGQGDEQYF.